This T cell receptor (beta chain) comes out of a study of cytomegalovirus exposure and HLA in healthy donors. Regarding the study as a whole: In a later analysis, parvovirus B19, influenza, CMV and Epstein-Barr virus appeared linked to several top co-occurrence clusters. The classifier reportedly diagnosed cytomegalovirus status with high specificity and sensitivity. Generally TCR sequences proved uncommon, though certain public TCRs appeared in numerous donors.

For this clone: Its antigen remains unknown.

The primer mix had 60 Vbeta and 13 Jbeta primers. Libraries were prepared by immunoSEQ multiplex PCR; TCRdb keeps only in-frame clonotypes and omits some of them. The sample includes hundreds of thousands of clones, roughly 80% of them seen just once. The CDR3 runs to 15 residues. Deletions cut 4 bases from V and 0 bases from J, with 10 bases between. Germline V gene sequence: CDR1 SGHRS, CDR2 YFSETQ. The sequence came from a man aged 25-45 years in good health and CMV-seronegative. This sequence joins TRBV5-1 and TRBJ2-2; D might be TRBD1 (6 bases). The sequencing input was PBMCs. In DNA, the CDR3 is TGCGCCAGCAGCCCCCGGACAGCGAACACCGGGGAGCTGTTTTTT. Translation: CASSPRTANTGELFF.